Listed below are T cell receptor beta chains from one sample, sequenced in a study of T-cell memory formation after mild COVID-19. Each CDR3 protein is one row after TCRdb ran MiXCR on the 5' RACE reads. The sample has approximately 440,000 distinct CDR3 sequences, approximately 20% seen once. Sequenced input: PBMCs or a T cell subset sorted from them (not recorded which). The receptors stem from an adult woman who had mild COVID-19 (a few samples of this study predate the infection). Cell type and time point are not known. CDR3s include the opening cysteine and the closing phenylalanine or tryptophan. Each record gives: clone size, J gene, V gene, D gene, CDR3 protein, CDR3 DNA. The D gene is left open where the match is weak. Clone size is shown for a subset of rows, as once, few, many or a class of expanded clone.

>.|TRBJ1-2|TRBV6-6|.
CASSYRANYGYTF
TGTGCCAGCAGTTACAGGGCTAACTATGGCTACACCTTC
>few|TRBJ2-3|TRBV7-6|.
CASSLGTVVSTDTQYF
TGTGCCAGCAGCTTAGGGACCGTCGTAAGCACAGATACGCAGTATTTT
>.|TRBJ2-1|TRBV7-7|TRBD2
CASSLETSGYNEQFF
TGTGCTAGCAGCTTAGAGACTAGCGGCTACAATGAGCAGTTCTTC
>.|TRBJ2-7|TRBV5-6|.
CASSLVPTGSYEQYF
TGTGCCAGCAGCTTGGTTCCGACGGGGTCCTACGAGCAGTACTTC
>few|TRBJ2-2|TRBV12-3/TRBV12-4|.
CASSHPAGFRANTGELFF
TGTGCCAGCAGCCACCCCGCGGGATTCAGGGCGAACACCGGGGAGCTGTTTTTT
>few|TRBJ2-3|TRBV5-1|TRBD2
CASSSGTSGGDTQYF
TGCGCCAGCAGCTCGGGGACTAGCGGAGGGGATACGCAGTATTTT
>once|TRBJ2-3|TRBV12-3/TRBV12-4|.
CATSTTPIVDTQYF
TGTGCCACCTCAACCACCCCTATCGTAGATACGCAGTATTTT
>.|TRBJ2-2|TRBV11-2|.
CASSLTGATTGELFF
TGTGCCAGCAGCTTAACGGGGGCCACCACCGGGGAGCTGTTTTTT
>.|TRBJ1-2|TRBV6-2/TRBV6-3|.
CASSYNYGYTF
TGTGCCAGCAGTTACAACTATGGCTACACCTTC
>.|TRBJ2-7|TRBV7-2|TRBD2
CASSLISSGRLSYEQYF
TGTGCCAGCAGCTTGATCTCTAGCGGGCGGCTCTCCTACGAGCAGTACTTC
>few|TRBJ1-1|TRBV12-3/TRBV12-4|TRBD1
CASSQRGQMNTEAFF
TGTGCCAGCAGTCAACGGGGACAGATGAACACTGAAGCTTTCTTT
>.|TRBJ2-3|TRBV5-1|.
CASSLAEWSDTQYF
TGCGCCAGCAGCTTGGCCGAATGGTCAGATACGCAGTATTTT
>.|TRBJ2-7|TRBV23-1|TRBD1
CASSPQGPGQGSSYEQYF
TGCGCCAGCAGTCCCCAAGGGCCGGGACAGGGGTCTTCCTACGAGCAGTACTTC
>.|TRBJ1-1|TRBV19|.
CASSIWGSASLNTEAFF
TGTGCCAGTAGTATCTGGGGCAGCGCAAGCTTGAACACTGAAGCTTTCTTT
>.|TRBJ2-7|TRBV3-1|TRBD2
CASSPGRAGGPYEQYF
TGTGCCAGCAGCCCTGGGCGCGCGGGGGGCCCCTACGAGCAGTACTTC
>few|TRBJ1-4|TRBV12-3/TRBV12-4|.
CASSFSNEKLFF
TGTGCCAGCAGTTTTAGTAATGAAAAACTGTTTTTT
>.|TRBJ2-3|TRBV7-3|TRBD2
CASSLSLAASDTQYF
TGTGCCAGCAGCTTAAGCCTAGCGGCTTCAGATACGCAGTATTTT
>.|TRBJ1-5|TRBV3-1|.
CASSQSYGSVNQPQHF
TGTGCCAGCAGCCAATCATACGGCTCCGTCAATCAGCCCCAGCATTTT
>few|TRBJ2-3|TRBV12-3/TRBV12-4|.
CASSPGSSTDTQYF
TGTGCCAGCAGTCCAGGGTCGAGCACAGATACGCAGTATTTT
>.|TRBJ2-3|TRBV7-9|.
CASSLARDGFPTDTQYF
TGTGCCAGCAGCTTAGCAAGGGACGGATTTCCCACAGATACGCAGTATTTT
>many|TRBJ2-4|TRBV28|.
CASGDIQYF
TGTGCCAGCGGGGACATTCAGTACTTC
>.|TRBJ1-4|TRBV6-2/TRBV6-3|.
CASSYPQTTNEKLFF
TGTGCCAGCAGTTACCCCCAGACAACTAATGAAAAACTGTTTTTT
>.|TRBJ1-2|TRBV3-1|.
CASSQDDTYGYTF
TGTGCCAGCAGCCAAGACGACACGTATGGCTACACCTTC
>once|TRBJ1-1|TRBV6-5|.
CASTLTANTEAFF
TGTGCCAGCACTCTGACGGCGAACACTGAAGCTTTCTTT
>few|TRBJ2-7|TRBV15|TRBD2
CATSRTSGTNYEQYF
TGTGCCACCAGCAGGACTAGCGGGACGAACTACGAGCAGTACTTC
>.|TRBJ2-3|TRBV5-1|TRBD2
CASSGGSSISTDTQYF
TGCGCCAGCAGCGGCGGGAGTAGTATTAGCACAGATACGCAGTATTTT
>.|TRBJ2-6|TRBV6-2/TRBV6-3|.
CASSYVRGIGANVLTF
TGTGCCAGCAGTTATGTGCGAGGAATTGGGGCCAACGTCCTGACTTTC
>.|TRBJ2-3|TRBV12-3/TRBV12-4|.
CASTTLTDTQYF
TGTGCCAGCACCACTCTTACAGATACGCAGTATTTT
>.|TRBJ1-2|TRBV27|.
CASSADTLGYTF
TGTGCCAGCAGTGCCGATACCCTGGGCTACACCTTC
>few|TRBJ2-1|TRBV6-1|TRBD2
CASSLWGGDDNEQFF
TGTGCCAGCAGCCTGTGGGGGGGGGATGACAATGAGCAGTTCTTC
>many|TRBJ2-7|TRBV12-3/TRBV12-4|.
CASSLGPSYEQYF
TGTGCCAGCAGCTTAGGACCTTCCTACGAGCAGTACTTC
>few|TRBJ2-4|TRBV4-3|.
CASSQAALGGKNIQYF
TGCGCCAGCAGCCAGGCGGCGTTGGGGGGCAAAAACATTCAGTACTTC
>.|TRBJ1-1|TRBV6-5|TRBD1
CASTKGQGRAEAFF
TGTGCCAGCACCAAAGGACAGGGGCGAGCTGAAGCTTTCTTT
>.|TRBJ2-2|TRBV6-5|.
CASTQDSVNTGELFF
TGTGCCAGCACCCAGGACAGCGTGAACACCGGGGAGCTGTTTTTT
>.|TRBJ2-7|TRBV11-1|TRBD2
CASSSHRTSVPYEQYF
TGTGCCAGCAGCTCCCATAGGACTAGCGTTCCGTACGAGCAGTACTTC
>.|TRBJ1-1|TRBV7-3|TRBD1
CASSETGATEAFF
TGTGCCAGCAGCGAAACAGGGGCCACTGAAGCTTTCTTT
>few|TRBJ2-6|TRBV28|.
CASKRPGSGANVLTF
TGTGCCAGCAAGAGACCCGGCTCTGGGGCCAACGTCCTGACTTTC
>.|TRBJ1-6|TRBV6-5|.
CASSYSEGGGSPLHF
TGTGCCAGCAGTTACTCAGAGGGGGGGGGGTCACCCCTCCACTTT
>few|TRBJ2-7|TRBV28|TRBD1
CASSLRDRGGYEQYF
TGTGCCAGCAGTTTACGGGACAGGGGTGGCTACGAGCAGTACTTC
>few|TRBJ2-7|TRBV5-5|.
CASSLGDISYEQYF
TGTGCCAGCAGCTTGGGGGATATCTCCTACGAGCAGTACTTC
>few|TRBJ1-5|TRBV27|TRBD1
CATSQGGSNQPQHF
TGTGCCACCTCGCAGGGGGGTAGCAATCAGCCCCAGCATTTT
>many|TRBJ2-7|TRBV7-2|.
CASSSTVSYEQYF
TGTGCCAGCAGCTCAACAGTTTCCTACGAGCAGTACTTC
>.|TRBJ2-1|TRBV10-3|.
CAISDLKANEQFF
TGTGCCATCAGTGACCTCAAGGCCAATGAGCAGTTCTTC